The subject of this entry is one T cell receptor beta chain. Its matching antigen is unknown. The repertoire was sequenced with immunoSEQ multiplex PCR; TCRdb's copy has only in-frame clones and lacks some. The sample has 80,000 to 100,000 clones, roughly 90% seen once. The data are from a study of graft-versus-host responses after intestinal transplantation. The CDR3 extends over 12 amino acids. Trimming pared 3 bases from V and 11 bases from J, leaving 11 bases between. CDR1 and CDR2 from the germline V gene are SGHKS and YYEKEE (reference sequence). Here the sequenced sample was unstimulated CD8+ T cells sorted from spleen or lymph node cells, taken before transplant. The receptor was derived from a human donor who was the organ donor for an intestinal transplant. This chain links TRBV5-5 with TRBJ1-4; a possible D gene is TRBD1 (5 bases). CDR3 DNA: TGTGCCAGCAGCTCGACAGCCGGGAAACTGTTTTTT. Amino acid sequence: CASSSTAGKLFF.